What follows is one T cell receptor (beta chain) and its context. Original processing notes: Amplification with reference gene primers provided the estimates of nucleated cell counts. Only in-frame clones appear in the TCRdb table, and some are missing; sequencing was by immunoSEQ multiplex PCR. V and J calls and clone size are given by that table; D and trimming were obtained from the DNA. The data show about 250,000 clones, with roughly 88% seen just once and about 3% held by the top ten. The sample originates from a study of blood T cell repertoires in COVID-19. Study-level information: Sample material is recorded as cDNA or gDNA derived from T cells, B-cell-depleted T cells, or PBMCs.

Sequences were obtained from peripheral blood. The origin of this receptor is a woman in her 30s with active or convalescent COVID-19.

CDR3 loop: CASSLVTGGEKTQYF. The CDR3 coding sequence is TGTGCCAGCAGCTTAGTTACAGGGGGGGAAAAGACCCAGTACTTC. The chain recombines TRBV7-2 with TRBJ2-5; possible D gene TRBD1, 8 bases. The CDR3 is 15 residues long. Deletions cut 1 base from V and 6 bases from J, with 15 bases between. CDR1 and CDR2 from the germline V gene are SGHTA and FQGNSA.